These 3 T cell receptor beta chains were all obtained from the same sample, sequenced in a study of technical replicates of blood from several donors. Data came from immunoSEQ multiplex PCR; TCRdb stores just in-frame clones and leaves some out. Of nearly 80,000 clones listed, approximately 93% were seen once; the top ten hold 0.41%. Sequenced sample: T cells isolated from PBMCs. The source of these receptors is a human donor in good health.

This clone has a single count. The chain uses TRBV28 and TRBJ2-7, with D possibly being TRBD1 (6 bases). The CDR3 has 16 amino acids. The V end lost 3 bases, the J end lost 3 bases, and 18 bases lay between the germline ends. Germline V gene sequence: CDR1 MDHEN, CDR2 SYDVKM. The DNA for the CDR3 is TGTGCCAGCAGTTTTTCCACCGAGGACAGAAGCTACGAGCAGTACTTC. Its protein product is CASSFSTEDRSYEQYF. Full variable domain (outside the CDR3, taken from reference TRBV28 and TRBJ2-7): DVKVTQSSRYLVKRTGEKVFLECVQDMDHENMFWYRQDPGLGLRLIYFSYDVKMKEKGDIPEGYSVSREKKERFSLILESASTNQTSMYLCASSFSTEDRSYEQYFGPGTRLTVT.

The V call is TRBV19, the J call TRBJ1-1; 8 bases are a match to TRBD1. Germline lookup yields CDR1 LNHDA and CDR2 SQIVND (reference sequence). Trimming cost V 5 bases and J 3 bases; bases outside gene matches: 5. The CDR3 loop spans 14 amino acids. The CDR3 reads CASSFGQGDTEAFF. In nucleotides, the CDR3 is TGTGCCAGTAGTTTTGGACAGGGAGACACTGAAGCTTTCTTT.

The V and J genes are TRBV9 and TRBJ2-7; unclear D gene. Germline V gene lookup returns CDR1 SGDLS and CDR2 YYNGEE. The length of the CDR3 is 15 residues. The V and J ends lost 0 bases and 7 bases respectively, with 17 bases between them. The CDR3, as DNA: TGTGCCAGCAGCGTAGAGCCAACCATCGGTTGGGAGCAGTACTTC. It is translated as CASSVEPTIGWEQYF.